These T cell receptor beta chains were read from a single sample in a study of blood T cell repertoires in COVID-19. Profiling relied on immunoSEQ multiplex PCR, and the TCRdb table lists in-frame clones only, not all of them. The data hold 230,000 or so clones, with roughly 84% observed a single time. The sample comprised peripheral blood. These receptors originate from a man aged 40-49 years with active or convalescent COVID-19. Both conserved end residues are part of each CDR3. A D gene is named only where the DNA matches it firmly. The size field is filled for only some rows; it gives once, few, many or a size class.

V gene	clone size	D gene	J gene	CDR3 DNA	CDR3 protein
TRBV29-1	NA	NA	TRBJ1-1	TGCAGCGTTGAATCGGCCGGGGGGGAGGCTTTCTTT	CSVESAGGEAFF
TRBV28	NA	TRBD1	TRBJ1-3	TGTGCCAGCAGTCCGCGGACAGGGCCGACTGGAAACACCATATATTTT	CASSPRTGPTGNTIYF
TRBV6-2/TRBV6-3	few	NA	TRBJ2-1	TGTGCCAGCAGTTACTCGAGCAGGATAGATGAGCAGTTCTTC	CASSYSSRIDEQFF
TRBV9	once	NA	TRBJ2-2	TGTGCCAGCAGCGTAACGTCGGGGGTCACCGGGGAGCTGTTTTTT	CASSVTSGVTGELFF
TRBV28	NA	NA	TRBJ1-6	TGTGCCAGCAGTTTATACGAGAATTCACCCCTCCACTTT	CASSLYENSPLHF
TRBV19	NA	NA	TRBJ1-1	TGTGCCAGTACGGCCTGGAGTGACACTGAAGCTTTCTTT	CASTAWSDTEAFF
TRBV7-9	once	NA	TRBJ2-2	TGTGCCAGCAGCTCTGACACCGAGCTCACCGGGGAGCTGTTTTTT	CASSSDTELTGELFF
TRBV6-5	once	NA	TRBJ1-3	TGTGCCAGCAGTTACAGTAGCCAGATCTCTGGAAACACCATATATTTT	CASSYSSQISGNTIYF
TRBV2	NA	TRBD1	TRBJ2-2	TGTGCCAGCAGTATGACAGGGGGGTTCACCGGGGAGCTGTTTTTT	CASSMTGGFTGELFF
TRBV7-5	NA	NA	TRBJ1-4	TGTGTCAGAAGCTGGAGATTGACAGCAACTAATGAAAAACTGTTTTTT	CVRSWRLTATNEKLFF
TRBV5-1	once	NA	TRBJ1-1	TGCGCCAGCAGCTTGGAATTTGCCGGGAGCACTGAAGCTTTCTTT	CASSLEFAGSTEAFF
TRBV12-5	NA	NA	TRBJ2-1	TGTGCTAGTGGTCCTCCGACAACTTACTCCTACAATGAGCAGTTCTTC	CASGPPTTYSYNEQFF
TRBV19	NA	TRBD2	TRBJ2-5	TGTGCCAGTAGCAAAACTAGCGGGGCGTTTCAAGAGACCCAGTACTTC	CASSKTSGAFQETQYF
TRBV10-2	NA	NA	TRBJ1-3	TGCGCCAGCAGTGAGTCGAGGAATGGAAACACCATATATTTT	CASSESRNGNTIYF
TRBV24-1	NA	TRBD2	TRBJ2-4	TGTGCCACCAGAACCAGTACCAGGGAGGGCAAAAACATTCAGTACTTC	CATRTSTREGKNIQYF
TRBV5-4	NA	NA	TRBJ2-7	TGTGCCAGCAGCTTGGGTAGCGGAGCTTCCTACGAGCAGTACTTC	CASSLGSGASYEQYF
TRBV28	NA	NA	TRBJ1-1	TGTGCCACCACACCTGGGGGGACGGTGTTCAGAGCTTTCTTT	CATTPGGTVFRAFF
TRBV30	NA	NA	TRBJ1-2	TGTGCCTGGAGTAGAGGAACTCTGGACACCTTC	CAWSRGTLDTF
TRBV7-9	NA	NA	TRBJ2-7	TGTGCCAGCAGCTTAACTAGGGTGGGCCTGGCCGAGCAGTACTTC	CASSLTRVGLAEQYF
TRBV9	NA	TRBD1	TRBJ2-5	TGTGCCAGCAGCGATACAGGGGGCGAGACCCAGTACTTC	CASSDTGGETQYF
TRBV12-3/TRBV12-4	NA	NA	TRBJ1-3	TGTGCCAGCAGTTTAGTCGGTCTTAACACCATATATTTT	CASSLVGLNTIYF
TRBV6-5	NA	NA	TRBJ2-7	TGTGCCAGCTCTTCCAGGGCAACCTACGAGCAGTACTTC	CASSSRATYEQYF
TRBV5-4	NA	NA	TRBJ1-5	TGTGCCAGCAGCGATGGTACAGGCAATCAGCCCCAGCATTTT	CASSDGTGNQPQHF
TRBV4-1	NA	TRBD1	TRBJ2-7	TGCGCCAGCACCTGGGGACAGGGGGCCTACGAGCAGTACTTC	CASTWGQGAYEQYF
TRBV5-4	NA	TRBD1	TRBJ1-6	TGTGCCAGCAGCTTTACAGGGGCCTCACCCCTCCACTTT	CASSFTGASPLHF
TRBV3-1/TRBV3-2	NA	TRBD1	TRBJ1-5	TGTGCCAGCAGCCAAGAAGGATCCGGGACAGCCCCTAATCAGCCCCAGCATTTT	CASSQEGSGTAPNQPQHF
TRBV2	NA	NA	TRBJ2-1	TGTGCCAGCAGTACAGGCCTTTACAATGAGCAGTTCTTC	CASSTGLYNEQFF
TRBV6-1	NA	TRBD1	TRBJ1-6	TGTGCCAGCAGTGAAAACAGGGGCTGGTCACCCCTCCACTTT	CASSENRGWSPLHF
TRBV28	NA	TRBD1	TRBJ1-1	TGTGCCAGCAGTTTTCCGGGACAGGGGGCGCGATACACTGAAGCTTTCTTT	CASSFPGQGARYTEAFF
TRBV11-3	NA	NA	TRBJ2-3	TGTGCCAGCAGCTTTAACTGGTTGCGGGGCCGGGTAAGGCAAGATACGCAGTATTTT	CASSFNWLRGRVRQDTQYF
TRBV13	NA	TRBD1	TRBJ1-2	TGTGCCAGCAGCTCCAGGACAGGCTATGGCTACACCTTC	CASSSRTGYGYTF
TRBV28	few	TRBD1	TRBJ1-2	TGTGCCAGCAGTTCGATAACAGGGGGCGCCCAGCGGTTAAAGAGCTACACCTTC	CASSSITGGAQRLKSYTF
TRBV2	NA	NA	TRBJ2-5	TGTGCCAGCATTAAGGAGGGGGGGTTACAAGAGACCCAGTACTTC	CASIKEGGLQETQYF
TRBV19	NA	NA	TRBJ2-3	TGTGCCAGTAGTATAGGGGACTCCACAGATACGCAGTATTTT	CASSIGDSTDTQYF
TRBV2	NA	NA	TRBJ1-5	TGTGCCAGCGTGCCCCAGACAGGCCAGGGTCAGCCCCAGCATTTT	CASVPQTGQGQPQHF
TRBV20-1	once	NA	TRBJ1-2	TGCAGTGCTAGTTCCTCCGGACAGAGTGGGCTTAGTGGCTACACCTTC	CSASSSGQSGLSGYTF
TRBV9	NA	NA	TRBJ2-2	TGTGCCAGCAGCGCCAAGGCCCCCAGGGATTCGAACACCGGGGAGCTGTTTTTT	CASSAKAPRDSNTGELFF